This T cell receptor beta chain was observed in a study of OX40 agonist ivuxolimab in advanced cancers. Findings of the study overall: Also present in some nonresponders was a low level of normalized T-cell clonal expansion. At 0.1 to 3.0 mg/kg and by week 6, CD4+ and CD8+ T cells in the blood had expanded clonally.

Remarks on this clone: What it recognizes is unknown.

Trimming left V 5 bases short and J 5 bases short, with 13 bases between. CDR1 is MNHNY, CDR2 SVGAGI, per germline (reference sequence). The CDR3 contains 14 residues. Samples were taken at baseline and on day 1 of cycles 4 and 7. TCRdb's copy holds only in-frame clones and misses some; the assay was immunoSEQ multiplex PCR. The sample holds 50,000 to 75,000 clones, more than 75% seen once. The sequenced sample was CD4+ or CD8+ T cells sorted from blood, obtained in a trial of the OX40 agonist ivuxolimab. The rearrangement links TRBV6-6 to TRBJ1-5; D is possibly TRBD1 (6 bases). The clonotype comes from an adult with an advanced solid tumor such as melanoma, head and neck, liver or kidney cancer. Written as DNA, the CDR3 is TGTGCCAGCAGTAACGGACAGTCGTATCAGCCCCAGCATTTT. Its translation: CASSNGQSYQPQHF.